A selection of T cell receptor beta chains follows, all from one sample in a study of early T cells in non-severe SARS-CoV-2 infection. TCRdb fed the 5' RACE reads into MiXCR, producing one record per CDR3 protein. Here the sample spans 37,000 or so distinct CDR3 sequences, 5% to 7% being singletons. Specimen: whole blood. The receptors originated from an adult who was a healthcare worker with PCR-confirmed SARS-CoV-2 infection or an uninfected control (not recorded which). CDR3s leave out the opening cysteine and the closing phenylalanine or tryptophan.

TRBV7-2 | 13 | ASSLAGGPGNEQF
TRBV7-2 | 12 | ASSFGRARETRY
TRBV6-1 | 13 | ASSKLAASTDTQY
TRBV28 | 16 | ASSLEPAGGPKGETQY
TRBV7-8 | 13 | ASSSTGLAGIIQY
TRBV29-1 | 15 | SVAPLFGGSIFETQY
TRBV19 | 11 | ASSLTGHTEAF
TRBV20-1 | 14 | SARDHREGTGYEQY
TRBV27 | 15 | ASRSNAGLLSTGELF
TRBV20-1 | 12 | SALDGKGHQPQH
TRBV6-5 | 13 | ASSNGWSSTDTQY
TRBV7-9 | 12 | ASSSKGLNYGYT
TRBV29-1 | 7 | SVGETQY
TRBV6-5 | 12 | ASTGGGEINEQF
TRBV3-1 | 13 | ASSQDGGSSYEQY
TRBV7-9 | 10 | ASSSHFDGYT
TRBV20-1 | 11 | SAIRTAQETQY